This entry concerns a single T cell receptor beta chain. Its antigen is currently unknown. The germline gives CDR1 SGHDT, CDR2 YYEEEE. This CDR3 has 16 amino acids. J was trimmed by 5 bases and V by 4 bases; bases with no gene match: 8. TCRdb's copy holds only in-frame clones and misses some; the assay was immunoSEQ multiplex PCR. The data show about 94,000 clones, approximately 89% seen once. The data derive from a study of PD-1 blockade in classical Hodgkin lymphoma. The study, taken as a whole, reports: Prior to therapy, complete responders displayed diversity much like that of newly diagnosed patients. By C4D1, diversity of CD4+ TCRs had risen significantly, whereas that of CD8+ TCRs had not. After ASCT, patients who started nivolumab under 1 year later were excluded.

No patient escaped relapse after autologous stem cell transplantation, and brentuximab vedotin exposure varied. V is TRBV5-6 and J is TRBJ2-2; TRBD1 matches 10 bases. This sample comprised peripheral blood mononuclear cells (PBMCs), obtained before the second cycle of nivolumab. The source of this sequence is a human donor with classical Hodgkin lymphoma. DNA of the CDR3: TGTGCCAGCAGCGCAAGAGGGACAGGGGTGACCGGGGAGCTGTTTTTT. Translating it yields CASSARGTGVTGELFF.